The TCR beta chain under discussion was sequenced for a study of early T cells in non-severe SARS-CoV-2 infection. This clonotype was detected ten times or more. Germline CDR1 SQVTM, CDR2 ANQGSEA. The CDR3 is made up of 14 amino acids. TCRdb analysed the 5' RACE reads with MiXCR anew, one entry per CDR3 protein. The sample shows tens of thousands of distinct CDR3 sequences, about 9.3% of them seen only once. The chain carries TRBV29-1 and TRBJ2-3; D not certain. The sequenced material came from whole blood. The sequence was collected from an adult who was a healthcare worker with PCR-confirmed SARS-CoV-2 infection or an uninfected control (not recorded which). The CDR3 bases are TGCAGAGCGAAGACGCAAACTAGCACAGATACGCAGTATTTT. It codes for CRAKTQTSTDTQYF.